The clone carrying this TCR beta chain was detected only a few times. Its antigen is unknown. V shed 5 bases and J 0 bases; nucleotides not matched to a gene: 10. Germline-derived CDR1 and CDR2 are MDHEN and SYDVKM. The CDR3 covers 17 residues. This record comes from a study of post-analysis software for immune sequencing data. General study points: By F measure, strong co-clustering occurred among samples prepared in the same batch. In patients, TRBV5-6, TRBV5-1 and TRBV20-1 belonged to several TRBV segments found more frequently than in controls.

The TCR beta cDNA libraries contained unique molecular identifiers. TCRdb itself ran the PCR reads through MiXCR, one entry per CDR3 protein. The data show hundreds of thousands of distinct CDR3 sequences, over 35% seen once. This chain links TRBV28 with TRBJ1-2, with 9 bases that match TRBD1. This clonotype originated in a girl aged 5 to 17 with multiple sclerosis. The sample taken for sequencing was blood. The CDR3 spells CASSPGTGGRANYGYTF. CDR3 nucleotide sequence: TGTGCCAGCAGTCCTGGTACAGGGGGCAGAGCTAACTATGGCTACACCTTC.